Presented here are 5 T cell receptor beta chains from one specimen sequenced in a study of metastatic and nonmetastatic thyroid tumors. TCRdb used MiXCR to call clones anew from the PCR reads. The sample shows 50,000 or so clones, about 22% of them seen only once. Prior to thyroid surgery, none of the patients had received any treatment. Source material: blood. The source is a male donor with papillary thyroid cancer or a benign thyroid nodule (not recorded which). Some clones in this sample may be carry-over from other donors' samples.

This clone was picked up one time. Relative to the germline gene, one junction end is altered; a read error may explain this. The V gene is TRBV4-2, the J gene TRBJ2-2; 9 nucleotides agree with TRBD1. CDR3 length equals 18 residues. Germline CDR1 is LGHNA and CDR2 is YNFKEQ. The CDR3 reads CASSQKIRDRANTGELFF. The CDR3 DNA reads TGTGCCAGTAGCCAAAAAATAAGGGACAGGGCTAACACCGGGGAGCTGTTTTTT.

This clone was picked up one time. The V call is TRBV11-2, the J call TRBJ2-1; 10 positions agree with TRBD2. The V gene's germline CDR1 is SGHAT and CDR2 FQNNGV. CDR3 size: 15 residues. V trimming: 0 bases; J trimming: 10 bases; junction bases outside the gene matches: 6. The CDR3 here is CASSLDVTSGREQFF. CDR3 bases: TGTGCCAGCAGCTTAGATGTGACTAGCGGGCGGGAGCAGTTCTTC.

This clone has a count of ten or more. This rearrangement joins TRBV24-1 to TRBJ2-3, with 10 bases matching TRBD1. There are 15 residues in the CDR3. With V trimmed by 7 bases and J by 7 bases, 10 bases remained unmatched. Germline loops: CDR1 KGHDR, CDR2 SFDVKD. The CDR3 DNA reads TGTGCCACCAGCGTTAAGGGACAGGGGAGACATACGCAGTATTTT. The encoded protein is CATSVKGQGRHTQYF.

This clone was found many times. V and J are TRBV6-2 or TRBV6-3 and TRBJ2-4, with a possible D match to TRBD2 (5 bases). Trimming took 2 bases from V and 0 from J, leaving 11 bases between them. The CDR3 is made up of 16 amino acids. From germline, CDR1 is MNHEY and CDR2 SVGEGT. CDR3 bases: TGTGCCAGCAGTTACGTCCAGAGGGTAGCCAAAAACATTCAGTACTTC. Protein product: CASSYVQRVAKNIQYF.

This clone was seen a single time. The chain is built from TRBV4-1 and TRBJ2-3, with 11 bases lining up with TRBD2. The CDR3 runs 18 residues. Germline loops: CDR1 MGHRA, CDR2 YSYEKL. V gave up 1 base and J gave up 0 bases; unmatched junction bases: 6. CDR3 bases: TGCGCCAGCAGCCAAGGGACTAGCGGGCCCTCTAGCACAGATACGCAGTATTTT. Translating it yields CASSQGTSGPSSTDTQYF.